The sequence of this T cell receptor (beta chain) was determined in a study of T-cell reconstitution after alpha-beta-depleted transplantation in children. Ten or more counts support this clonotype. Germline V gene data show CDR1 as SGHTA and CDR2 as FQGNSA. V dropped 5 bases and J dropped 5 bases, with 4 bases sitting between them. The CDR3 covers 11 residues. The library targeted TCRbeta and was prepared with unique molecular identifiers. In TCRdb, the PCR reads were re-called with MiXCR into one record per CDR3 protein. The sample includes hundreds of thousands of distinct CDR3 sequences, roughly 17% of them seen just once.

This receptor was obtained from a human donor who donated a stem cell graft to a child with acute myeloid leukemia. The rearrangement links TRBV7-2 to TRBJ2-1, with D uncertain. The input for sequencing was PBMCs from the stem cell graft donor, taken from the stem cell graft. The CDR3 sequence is CASSPHNEQFF. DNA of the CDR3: TGTGCCAGCAGCCCACACAATGAGCAGTTCTTC.